This TCR beta chain was observed in a study of shared clonotypes between healthy human individuals. Study findings and constraints: Larger estimated richness was generally seen in naive subsets than in memory subsets.

The authors' processing: Junction-only sequences without quality scores were provided by ImmunoSEQ, so filtering was different. Clones were read by immunoSEQ multiplex PCR, and TCRdb kept only the in-frame ones, dropping some. That table gives V, J and clone size, and the DNA gave D and trimming. The sample has approximately 720,000 clones, approximately 75% seen once. With respect to this clone: Antigen specificity is unknown.

Caucasian adults living in Nashville, Tennessee, provided all samples. The sequence was collected from a woman aged 25 to 39 in good health. Sample: memory CD4+ T cells sorted from blood. Specified subset: CD45RA-negative fraction.

CDR3 residues: CASSLARTNTGELFF. The CDR3 nucleotides are TGTGCCAGCAGCTTAGCTAGGACGAACACCGGGGAGCTGTTTTTT. The J gene is TRBJ2-2, the V gene TRBV7-8; D gene unclear. V gave up 0 bases and J gave up 0 bases, with 5 bases separating them. The CDR3 length is 15 residues. Germline lookup yields CDR1 SGHVS and CDR2 FQNEAQ.